These T cell receptor beta chains were read from a single sample in a study of blood T cell repertoires in COVID-19. Produced via immunoSEQ multiplex PCR; TCRdb's table is partial and in-frame only. The data hold roughly 100,000 clones, with approximately 88% observed a single time. Sample: peripheral blood. The receptors come from a man aged 80 or over with acute or convalescent COVID-19. Both conserved end residues are part of each CDR3. A D gene is named only where the DNA matches it firmly.

TRBD2,TRBJ2-1,TRBV18,17,CASSPFLLAGGFNEQFF
NA,TRBJ2-7,TRBV6-5,15,CASRQGNHFSYEQYF
NA,TRBJ1-5,TRBV4-1,18,CASSQDPAGGAGNQPQHF
NA,TRBJ1-6,TRBV3-1/TRBV3-2,13,CATHRGGNSPLHF
TRBD1,TRBJ1-4,TRBV2,15,CASSRWDSGREKLFF
TRBD1,TRBJ1-1,TRBV7-3,15,CASSRKQGGNTEAFF
NA,TRBJ2-2,TRBV25-1,16,CASKSPGSGFTGELFF
TRBD1,TRBJ1-2,TRBV4-2,17,CASSARGTGGIVYGYTF
TRBD1,TRBJ1-2,TRBV9,15,CASSVEPGGNYGYTF
TRBD1,TRBJ1-5,TRBV24-1,14,CAAGDRGSNQPQHF
NA,TRBJ2-3,TRBV27,15,CASSLSPGMTDTQYF
TRBD2,TRBJ2-5,TRBV5-4,15,CASRVTSGGGETQYF
NA,TRBJ1-5,TRBV18,15,CASSPETGHNQPQHF
NA,TRBJ2-3,TRBV6-5,13,CASTEGGLNTQYF
TRBD2,TRBJ2-3,TRBV4-1,16,CASSQVPAGNTDTQYF
NA,TRBJ2-5,TRBV11-2,17,CASSSPEGVWNQETQYF
NA,TRBJ1-5,TRBV24-1,15,CATSDQTYSNQPQHF
TRBD2,TRBJ2-1,TRBV19,15,CASSLTSGTYNEQFF